These 18 T cell receptor beta chains originate from one sample sequenced in a study of T cell clonotyping in hematopoietic cell transplantation. Repertoires were generated with immunoSEQ multiplex PCR, while TCRdb's copy carries only in-frame clones and drops some. The repertoire includes fewer than 9,500 clones, 70% to 85% of them detected once, and under 65% sits in the top ten. Here the sequenced sample was PBMCs, taken at the time of graft-versus-host disease after allogeneic stem cell transplant. These receptors all stem from a male patient between 60 and 69 years old who had an allogeneic stem cell transplant from an unrelated donor, so the T cells may come from the graft donor. Some clones in this sample may be carry-over from other donors' samples.

The J gene is TRBJ1-2, the V gene TRBV7-8; TRBD1 agrees at 7 bases. Germline CDR1 reads SGHVS; CDR2 reads FQNEAQ. V lost 5 bases, J lost 6 bases, and 9 bases stayed unmatched. This CDR3 spans 14 amino acids. CDR3 protein: CASSQTGFIHGYTF. The CDR3 DNA reads as TGTGCCAGCAGCCAGACAGGGTTTATTCATGGCTACACCTTC.

The rearrangement joins TRBV5-6 to TRBJ2-1; 7 bases map to TRBD2. Germline trimming cut 6 bases from V and 4 bases from J; bases unmatched to any gene: 4. The germline CDR1 and CDR2 sequences are SGHDT and YYEEEE. The CDR3 spans 13 residues. The CDR3: CASMGGTYNEQFF. DNA of the CDR3: TGTGCCAGCATGGGGGGGACTTACAATGAGCAGTTCTTC. Complete variable domain (other parts from reference TRBV5-6 and TRBJ2-1): DAGVTQSPTHLIKTRGQQVTLRCSPKSGHDTVSWYQQALGQGPQFIFQYYEEEERQRGNFPDRFSGHQFPNYSSELNVNALLLGDSALYLCASMGGTYNEQFFGPGTRLTVL.

In nucleotides, the CDR3 is TGTGCCATCAGTGGCCAGGGGAAAGGTGGCTACACCTTC. It yields the protein CAISGQGKGGYTF. This chain links TRBV10-3 with TRBJ1-2; weak D call: TRBD1 (6 bases). Germline V gene data show CDR1 as ENHRY and CDR2 as SYGVKD. V was clipped by 4 bases and J by 7 bases, with 13 bases between them. The CDR3 loop spans 13 amino acids.

The chain employs TRBV19 and TRBJ2-1; 7 bases line up with TRBD2. With V trimmed by 4 bases and J by 4 bases, 13 bases remained unmatched. Looked up from germline, CDR1 is LNHDA and CDR2 is SQIVND (reference sequence). This CDR3 contains 17 residues. CDR3 sequence reads: CASSSRLVAGDYNEQFF. For the CDR3, the DNA is TGTGCCAGTAGTAGTCGCCTTGTGGCGGGGGATTACAATGAGCAGTTCTTC.

V is TRBV6-1 and J is TRBJ1-2; perhaps TRBD1 as D (6 bases). The V and J ends lost 3 bases and 6 bases respectively, with 14 bases between them. Germline lookup yields CDR1 MNHNS and CDR2 SASEGT. CDR3 length equals 14 residues. CDR3 bases: TGTGCCAGCAGTGAGGGATGGGAGGGGGATGGCTACACCTTC. Translating it yields CASSEGWEGDGYTF.

V is TRBV4-1 and J is TRBJ2-3; no reliable D call. The CDR3 totals 18 residues. From germline, CDR1 is MGHRA and CDR2 YSYEKL. V gave up 4 bases and J gave up 0 bases, with 20 bases separating them. This chain's CDR3 is CASSPVGQLLTSTDTQYF. In DNA form, the CDR3 reads TGCGCCAGCAGCCCTGTAGGGCAGCTTTTAACTAGCACAGATACGCAGTATTTT.

The chain has TRBV20-1 and TRBJ2-5; unclear D gene. The V end lost 6 bases, the J end lost 6 bases, and 8 bases lay between the germline ends. The CDR3 extends over 10 amino acids. Germline-derived CDR1 and CDR2 are DFQATT and SNEGSKA (reference sequence). CDR3 sequence reads: CSALRQTQYF. CDR3 in DNA: TGCAGTGCCCTCCGCCAGACCCAGTACTTC.

This CDR3 reads CASSHPGLADTQYF. The CDR3 DNA follows: TGTGCCAGCAGCCATCCGGGGTTGGCAGATACGCAGTATTTT. The chain joins TRBV7-3 to TRBJ2-3, with D tentatively TRBD2 (5 bases). Germline V CDR1 and CDR2: SGHTA, FQGTGA. Trimming stripped 5 bases from V and 4 bases from J, with 13 bases between. CDR3 length equals 14 residues.

The chain uses TRBV5-1 and TRBJ2-2; 10 bases match TRBD1. The J segment lost 6 bases and the V segment lost 1 base, leaving 6 bases of the junction unmatched. The CDR3 loop spans 16 amino acids. Germline V gives CDR1 SGHRS, CDR2 YFSETQ. The DNA for the CDR3 is TGCGCCAGCAGCTTGCCGGGACAGGGGTTGGCCGGGGAGCTGTTTTTT. Its protein product is CASSLPGQGLAGELFF. Based on the CDR3 plus reference TRBV5-1 and TRBJ2-2, the full variable domain is KAGVTQTPRYLIKTRGQQVTLSCSPISGHRSVSWYQQTPGQGLQFLFEYFSETQRNKGNFPGRFSGRQFSNSRSEMNVSTLELGDSALYLCASSLPGQGLAGELFFGEGSRLTVL.

The gene calls are TRBV2 and TRBJ2-3; a possible D gene is TRBD2 (6 bases). The germline V gene encodes CDR1 SNHLY and CDR2 FYNNEI. V gave up 7 bases and J gave up 6 bases, with 11 bases separating them. This CDR3 is 12 amino acids long. The CDR3 sequence is CASMREADTQYF. The CDR3 bases are TGTGCCAGCATGAGGGAGGCCGATACGCAGTATTTT.

The rearrangement links TRBV2 to TRBJ1-5, with D unresolved. Trimming left V 3 bases short and J 1 base short, with 10 bases between. Germline-derived CDR1 and CDR2 are SNHLY and FYNNEI. The CDR3 loop spans 15 amino acids. CDR3 nucleotides: TGTGCCAGCAGTGAGTGGGTCCGAAGCAATCAGCCCCAGCATTTT. Residues: CASSEWVRSNQPQHF.

By proportion, this clone is medium-sized (0.01 to 0.1%). CDR3 in DNA: TGTGCCAGCAGTCTACCGGACGGGAACAATGAGCAGTTCTTC. Encoded protein: CASSLPDGNNEQFF. V and J are TRBV28 and TRBJ2-1; possible D gene TRBD2, 5 bases. This CDR3 has 14 amino acids. Trimming stripped 5 bases from V and 5 bases from J, with 13 bases between. Germline-derived CDR1 and CDR2 are MDHEN and SYDVKM.

V and J are TRBV5-6 and TRBJ1-5; no reliable D call. CDR1 and CDR2 from the germline V gene are SGHDT and YYEEEE. V was pared by 0 bases and J by 5 bases, with 6 bases between. The CDR3 contains 13 residues. The DNA for the CDR3 is TGTGCCAGCAGCTTGGCCGGGGATCAGCCCCAGCATTTT. Protein: CASSLAGDQPQHF.

This chain links TRBV9 with TRBJ2-7; D unclear. Between the trimmed V and J ends, which lost 0 bases and 7 bases, there was a span of 14 bases. This CDR3 is 14 amino acids long. Germline values: CDR1 SGDLS, CDR2 YYNGEE. In nucleotides, the CDR3 is TGTGCCAGCAGCGTAGCGTCAGGAGCCTGGGAGCAGTACTTC. It translates to CASSVASGAWEQYF.

This clone was seen a few times. This rearrangement joins TRBV7-2 to TRBJ2-5; 8 bases map to TRBD1. V dropped 5 bases and J dropped 3; count of bases not matched to a gene: 5. The CDR3 loop spans 14 amino acids. The germline V gene has CDR1 SGHTA and CDR2 FQGNSA. For the CDR3, the DNA is TGTGCCAGCAGCACGGGACAGGTCGAAGAGACCCAGTACTTC. It encodes CASSTGQVEETQYF.

This sequence joins TRBV5-6 and TRBJ1-5; 7 bases align to TRBD1. In germline, CDR1 is SGHDT, CDR2 YYEEEE. Trimming at V came to 3 bases and at J to 0 bases, leaving 3 bases not matched to a gene. This CDR3 contains 15 residues. The CDR3: CASSSTGYSNQPQHF. The DNA of the CDR3 is TGTGCCAGCAGCTCGACAGGGTATAGCAATCAGCCCCAGCATTTT.

The gene calls are TRBV7-9 and TRBJ1-2, with a possible D match to TRBD1 (5 bases). From germline, CDR1 is SEHNR and CDR2 FQNEAQ (reference sequence). Trimming left V 5 bases short and J 7 bases short, with 11 bases between. The CDR3 has 12 amino acids. CDR3 in amino acids: CASSPREGGYTF. The CDR3 DNA reads as TGTGCCAGCAGCCCCAGGGAGGGTGGCTACACCTTC.

The rearrangement joins TRBV6-6 to TRBJ1-1; no clear D. The CDR3 covers 14 residues. The germline V and J ends were trimmed by 5 bases and 1 base, with 11 bases remaining between them. CDR1 and CDR2 from the germline V gene are MNHNY and SVGAGI (reference sequence). CDR3 bases: TGTGCCAGCAGTCTAAGCTCGGGGAACACTGAAGCTTTCTTT. It specifies CASSLSSGNTEAFF.